This TCR beta chain was sequenced for a study of cytomegalovirus exposure and HLA in healthy donors. These donors counted as nominally healthy when sampled, but unrecorded immune exposures were likely. V was pared by 4 bases and J by 7 bases, with 10 bases of the junction left unmatched. Per germline, CDR1 SGHRS and CDR2 YFSETQ. This CDR3 is 15 amino acids long. In the PCR, 60 Vbeta and 13 Jbeta primers were used. This table comes from immunoSEQ multiplex PCR, and its TCRdb copy is limited to in-frame clones, with some not included. The sample lists tens of thousands of clones; 79% were seen once. This clonotype originated in a woman aged 40 to 49 in good health and CMV-seronegative. This chain uses TRBV5-1 with TRBJ2-3; 9 nucleotides line up with TRBD2. Sequencing input: PBMCs. CDR3 DNA sequence: TGCGCCAGCAGCCCCCCGGCGGGGGGGGTAAATACGCAGTATTTT. Translation: CASSPPAGGVNTQYF.